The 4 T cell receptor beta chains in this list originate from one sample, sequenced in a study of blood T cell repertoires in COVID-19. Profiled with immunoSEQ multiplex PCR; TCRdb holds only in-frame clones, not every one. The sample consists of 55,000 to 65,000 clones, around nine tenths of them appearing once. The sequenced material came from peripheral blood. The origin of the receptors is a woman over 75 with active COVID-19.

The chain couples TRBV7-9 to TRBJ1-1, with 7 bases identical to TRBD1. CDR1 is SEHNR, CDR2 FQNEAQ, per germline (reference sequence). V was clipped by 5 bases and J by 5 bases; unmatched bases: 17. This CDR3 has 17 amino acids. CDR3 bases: TGTGCCAGCAGCCGCGATACTACTAACAGGGGCGGGACTGAAGCTTTCTTT. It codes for CASSRDTTNRGGTEAFF.

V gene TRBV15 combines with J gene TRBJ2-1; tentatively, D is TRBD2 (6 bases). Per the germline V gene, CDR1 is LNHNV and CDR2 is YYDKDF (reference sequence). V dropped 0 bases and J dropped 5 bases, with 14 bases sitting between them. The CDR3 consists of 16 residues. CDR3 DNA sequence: TGTGCCACCAGCAGAGATCCCCCGGGGGAACACAATGAGCAGTTCTTC. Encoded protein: CATSRDPPGEHNEQFF.

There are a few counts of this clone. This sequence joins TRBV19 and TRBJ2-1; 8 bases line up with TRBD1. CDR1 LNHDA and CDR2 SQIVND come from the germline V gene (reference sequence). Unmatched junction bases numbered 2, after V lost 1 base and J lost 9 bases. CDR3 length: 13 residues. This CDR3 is CASSIGQGSEQFF. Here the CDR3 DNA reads TGTGCCAGTAGTATAGGACAGGGGAGTGAGCAGTTCTTC.

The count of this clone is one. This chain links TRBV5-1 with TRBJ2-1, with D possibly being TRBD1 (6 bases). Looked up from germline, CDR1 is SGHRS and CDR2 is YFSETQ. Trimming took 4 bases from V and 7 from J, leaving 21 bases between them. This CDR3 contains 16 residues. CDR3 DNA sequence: TGCGCCAGCAGCACCTCAGGGGACCCCAAGGGGAATGAGCAGTTCTTC. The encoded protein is CASSTSGDPKGNEQFF.